Below are 25 T cell receptor beta chains sequenced from a single sample in a study of graft-versus-host responses after intestinal transplantation. Clones were read by immunoSEQ multiplex PCR, and TCRdb kept only the in-frame ones, dropping some. The sample shows some 87,000 clones, 80% to 95% of them seen only once. These TCRs' antigens remain unknown. Here the sequenced sample was unstimulated CD4+ T cells sorted from spleen or lymph node cells, taken before intestinal transplant. All receptors derive from a human donor who received an intestinal transplant.

V and J are TRBV9 and TRBJ2-1; 7 nucleotides agree with TRBD2. Per germline, CDR1 SGDLS and CDR2 YYNGEE. J was trimmed by 7 bases and V by 0 bases; bases with no gene match: 4. This CDR3 spans 14 amino acids. The CDR3 sequence is CASSVGGRGNEQFF. The CDR3 region has the DNA TGTGCCAGCAGCGTAGGCGGGAGAGGGAATGAGCAGTTCTTC.

The chain has TRBV18 and TRBJ2-7; 8 nucleotides line up with TRBD2. Germline-derived CDR1 and CDR2 are KGHSH and LQKENI. Trimming took 0 bases from V and 6 from J; bases not matched to a gene: 13. CDR3 length: 17 amino acids. CDR3 sequence: CASSPPGVAAGVSEQYF. CDR3 coding DNA: TGTGCCAGCTCACCACCCGGGGTGGCAGCGGGAGTTAGCGAGCAGTACTTC. The full variable domain, with the rest looked up from reference TRBV18 and TRBJ2-7, is NAGVMQNPRHLVRRRGQEARLRCSPMKGHSHVYWYRQLPEEGLKFMVYLQKENIIDESGMPKERFSAEFPKEGPSILRIQQVVRGDSAAYFCASSPPGVAAGVSEQYFGPGTRLTVT.

The J gene is TRBJ1-1, the V gene TRBV16, with a tentative D call TRBD1 (6 bases). Trimming took off 2 bases at V and 9 bases at J, with 22 bases between the two ends. Germline V lookup: CDR1 KGHSY, CDR2 FQNENV. CDR3 length: 16 residues. CDR3 sequence: CASSQNSMGRGGKAFF. The CDR3 DNA follows: TGTGCCAGCAGCCAAAATTCCATGGGCAGGGGAGGAAAAGCTTTCTTT.

This sequence joins TRBV9 and TRBJ2-3, with D uncertain. CDR1 is SGDLS and CDR2 is YYNGEE in the germline V gene. V was clipped by 0 bases and J by 6 bases, with 11 bases between them. This CDR3 region has 14 residues. CDR3: CASSVEDGGDTQYF. CDR3 nucleotide sequence: TGTGCCAGCAGCGTAGAGGACGGTGGCGATACGCAGTATTTT.

This clone was picked up one time. The chain carries TRBV5-1 and TRBJ2-7; D is unclear. Looked up from germline, CDR1 is SGHRS and CDR2 is YFSETQ. This CDR3 has 14 amino acids. Trimming removed 1 base at V and 7 bases at J, with 15 bases between. DNA of the CDR3: TGCGCCAGCAGCTTGCGGCCAGGCGCGAGGGAGCAGTACTTC. Translated: CASSLRPGAREQYF.

The chain couples TRBV29-1 to TRBJ1-5; TRBD1 matches at 7 bases. CDR3 size: 14 residues. Germline V gene sequence: CDR1 SQVTM, CDR2 ANQGSEA. V lost 4 bases and J lost 3; bases outside the gene matches: 6. CDR3: CSVAAGGFNQPQHF. The CDR3 region has the DNA TGCAGCGTTGCCGCAGGGGGGTTCAATCAGCCCCAGCATTTT.

For the CDR3, the DNA is TGTGCCAGCAGTGAACCCCATTCTGGCTACAATGAGCAGTTCTTC. This gives the protein CASSEPHSGYNEQFF. The J gene is TRBJ2-1, the V gene TRBV25-1; D unresolved. This CDR3 has 15 residues. Germline assignment: CDR1 MGHDK and CDR2 SYGVNS. V dropped 2 bases and J dropped 3 bases, with 11 bases sitting between them. Supplemented by reference TRBV25-1 and TRBJ2-1, the full variable domain reads EADIYQTPRYLVIGTGKKITLECSQTMGHDKMYWYQQDPGMELHLIHYSYGVNSTEKGDLSSESTVSRIRTEHFPLTLESARPSHTSQYLCASSEPHSGYNEQFFGPGTRLTVL.

The chain has TRBV21-1 and TRBJ1-6; TRBD1 reflects the table's D call only, with no check against the DNA. TRBV21-1 is a known pseudogene. The CDR3 has 16 residues. Here the CDR3 DNA reads TGTGCCAGCAGCAAAGAGGGGACAGGGTTTAATTCGCCCCTCCACTTT. As protein: CASSKEGTGFNSPLHF.

This chain joins TRBV4-2 and TRBJ1-2, with D unclear. Trimming took 0 bases from V and 4 from J, leaving 12 bases between them. Germline V lookup: CDR1 LGHNA, CDR2 YNFKEQ. CDR3 size: 15 residues. CDR3 nucleotide sequence: TGTGCCAGCAGCCAAGATCGGCCAGGTAGCTATGGCTACACCTTC. This sequence encodes CASSQDRPGSYGYTF.

V and J are TRBV4-1 and TRBJ1-2, with TRBD1 matching 11 bases. Trimming removed 4 bases from V and 7 bases from J; junction bases left unmatched: 8. The CDR3 sequence is 15 residues long. Looked up from germline, CDR1 is MGHRA and CDR2 is YSYEKL. CDR3 bases: TGCGCCAGCAGCCCCCTGGACAGGGGGCGGAGTGGCTACACCTTC. It yields the protein CASSPLDRGRSGYTF.

The gene calls are TRBV5-6 and TRBJ1-1; tentative D call: TRBD1 (6 bases). The V gene's germline CDR1 is SGHDT and CDR2 YYEEEE. V was trimmed by 1 base and J by 4 bases, leaving 14 bases between them. The CDR3 totals 15 residues. The DNA of the CDR3 is TGTGCCAGCAGCTTGTTTACGGGGGGCGTCACTGAAGCTTTCTTT. This codes for CASSLFTGGVTEAFF.

The chain uses TRBV10-3 and TRBJ2-7; 9 nucleotides line up with TRBD2. The CDR3 is 13 amino acids. Germline CDR1 is ENHRY and CDR2 is SYGVKD. The ends lost 5 bases at V and 1 base at J; junction bases unmatched: 0. The CDR3 bases are TGTGCCATCAGTACTAGCGGGTCCTACGAGCAGTACTTC. This sequence encodes CAISTSGSYEQYF.

The chain uses TRBV19 and TRBJ1-4; TRBD1 is a possible D gene (6 bases). Between the trimmed V and J ends, which lost 4 bases and 0 bases, there was a span of 6 bases. The CDR3 runs 14 residues. Germline V gene sequence: CDR1 LNHDA, CDR2 SQIVND (reference sequence). CDR3 residues: CASSTGATNEKLFF. CDR3 nucleotides: TGTGCCAGTAGTACAGGGGCAACTAATGAAAAACTGTTTTTT.

The CDR3 DNA reads as TGTGCCAGCAGTTTGATCAGTGCCTCCTCTGGAAACACCATATATTTT. Translation gives CASSLISASSGNTIYF. The chain is built from TRBV2 and TRBJ1-3; no firm D call. Deletions cut 5 bases from V and 0 bases from J, with 14 bases between. CDR1 and CDR2 from the germline V gene are SNHLY and FYNNEI. This CDR3 has 16 residues.

The chain recombines TRBV4-2 with TRBJ2-1, with D unclear. The CDR3 is made up of 14 amino acids. The germline gives CDR1 LGHNA, CDR2 YNFKEQ. Trimming stripped 0 bases from V and 13 bases from J, with 16 bases between. This chain's CDR3 is CASSQEVSYLLQFF. CDR3 nucleotides: TGTGCCAGCAGCCAAGAGGTTTCCTACCTCCTCCAGTTCTTC.

The CDR3 sequence: CASSLRRLAGVTGELFF. In DNA form, the CDR3 reads TGTGCCAGCAGTTTAAGACGGCTAGCGGGAGTCACCGGGGAGCTGTTTTTT. J is TRBJ2-2 and V is TRBV27; 10 positions agree with TRBD2. Trimming cost V 2 bases and J 4 bases; bases outside gene matches: 7. CDR3 size: 17 residues. CDR1 is MNHEY and CDR2 is SMNVEV in the germline V gene (reference sequence).

The V gene is TRBV20-1, the J gene TRBJ2-7, with D unclear. The CDR3 extends over 11 amino acids. Per the germline V gene, CDR1 is DFQATT and CDR2 is SNEGSKA (reference sequence). V dropped 0 bases and J dropped 10 bases, with 10 bases sitting between them. The CDR3 region is CSARDKNSQYF. CDR3 bases: TGCAGTGCTAGAGATAAAAACAGCCAGTACTTC.

The chain is built from TRBV6-5 and TRBJ2-3, with 7 bases fitting TRBD1. V shed 4 bases, J shed 2 bases, and the junction held 9 bases outside the gene matches. The CDR3 contains 16 residues. The V gene's germline CDR1 is MNHEY and CDR2 SVGAGI. The CDR3 DNA reads as TGTGCCAGCAGTTCAATCCGGGACAGTAACACAGATACGCAGTATTTT. This sequence encodes CASSSIRDSNTDTQYF.

V gene TRBV7-2 combines with J gene TRBJ1-5; TRBD1 is a possible D gene (5 bases). V gave up 0 bases and J gave up 7 bases, with 10 bases separating them. The germline CDR1 and CDR2 sequences are SGHTA and FQGNSA. The CDR3 totals 14 residues. The CDR3 DNA follows: TGTGCCAGCAGCTTAGCAGGGGCCTGGCAGCCCCAGCATTTT. Protein sequence: CASSLAGAWQPQHF.

The V and J genes are TRBV6-5 and TRBJ1-6, with 8 bases matching TRBD1. There are 15 residues in the CDR3. V dropped 6 bases and J dropped 6; count of bases not matched to a gene: 7. CDR1 is MNHEY, CDR2 SVGAGI, per germline. CDR3 nucleotide sequence: TGTGCCAGCAGAGGTGGAGGACAGGGTAATTCACCCCTCCACTTT. Residues: CASRGGGQGNSPLHF.

On this clone itself: This specimen includes other DNA sequences encoding the same CDR3. V is TRBV2 and J is TRBJ1-1, with a tentative D call TRBD1 (5 bases). The V end lost 5 bases, the J end lost 1 base, and 8 bases lay between the germline ends. Looked up from germline, CDR1 is SNHLY and CDR2 is FYNNEI. This CDR3 is 13 amino acids long. The CDR3 loop is CASSTTGNTEAFF. The CDR3 bases are TGTGCCAGCAGTACCACAGGGAACACTGAAGCTTTCTTT.

The genes are TRBV28 and TRBJ1-1; D gene ambiguous. V lost 2 bases to trimming and J lost 0 bases, with 7 bases between them. The CDR3 covers 14 residues. Germline V gene data show CDR1 as MDHEN and CDR2 as SYDVKM. The CDR3 loop reads CASSLRELNTEAFF. The CDR3, as DNA: TGTGCCAGCAGTTTAAGGGAGTTGAACACTGAAGCTTTCTTT.

The chain uses TRBV6-6 and TRBJ2-1, with unresolved D. CDR1 and CDR2 from the germline V gene are MNHNY and SVGAGI (reference sequence). This CDR3 spans 16 amino acids. The V gene lost 6 bases and the J gene lost 5 bases, with 20 bases spanning the gap. In DNA, the CDR3 is TGTGCCAGCAGCTACAACTCAGGTGTACAAGACAATGAGCAGTTCTTC. Its translation: CASSYNSGVQDNEQFF.

This clone was seen once. The V and J genes are TRBV11-2 and TRBJ2-5; either TRBD1 or TRBD2 may fit D (7 bases each). CDR3 length: 16 amino acids. V gave up 5 bases and J gave up 4 bases, with 20 bases separating them. From germline, CDR1 is SGHAT and CDR2 FQNNGV. The CDR3 nucleotides are TGTGCCAGCAGCCGAAATAAACAGGGGAGGGGAGAGACCCAGTACTTC. It encodes CASSRNKQGRGETQYF.

The V gene is TRBV6-5, the J gene TRBJ2-7; D is unclear. Trimming removed 2 bases at V and 5 bases at J, with 4 bases between. CDR1 MNHEY and CDR2 SVGAGI come from the germline V gene. CDR3 length: 11 amino acids. The CDR3 loop is CASSYGHEQYF. The CDR3 DNA reads TGTGCCAGCAGTTACGGGCACGAGCAGTACTTC.